One and the same sample provided the 32 T cell receptor beta chains below, sequenced in a study of spatial heterogeneity in lung cancer. As for time point: sample taken at primary tumor resection. The input material, whole RNA from tumor, nontumor lung or frozen PBMC, was sequenced unsorted. Each CDR3 protein is one row after TCRdb ran MiXCR on the 5' RACE reads. Altogether roughly 28,000 distinct CDR3 sequences are present, around 8% being singletons, with the ten largest covering under 40%. Sample: PBMCs, taken at surgery. The receptors originated from a female donor with early-stage non-small cell lung cancer.

This clonotype occurred many times. V is TRBV7-9 and J is TRBJ2-4; D call uncertain. This CDR3 has 14 amino acids. Germline lookup yields CDR1 SEHNR and CDR2 FQNEAQ (reference sequence). Trimming took off 1 base at V and 2 bases at J, with 6 bases between the two ends. The chain's CDR3 is CASSLEATKNIQYF. DNA for the CDR3: TGTGCCAGCAGCTTAGAGGCGACCAAAAACATTCAGTACTTC.

This clonotype was recorded at least ten times. The rearrangement uses TRBV2 and TRBJ2-1; 11 nucleotides agree with TRBD2. This CDR3 spans 15 amino acids. CDR1 is SNHLY, CDR2 FYNNEI, per germline. J lost 5 bases, V lost 7 bases, and 7 bases had no gene match. The CDR3, as DNA: TGTGCCAGCACCTCACTAGCGGGAGTCAACAATGAGCAGTTCTTC. As protein: CASTSLAGVNNEQFF.

This clonotype was seen at least ten times. This chain joins TRBV12-3 or TRBV12-4 and TRBJ1-6; D uncertain. Trimming removed 2 bases from V and 0 bases from J, with 5 bases in between. The CDR3 totals 15 residues. DNA for the CDR3: TGTGCCAGCAGTTTAAGGGCCTCCTATAATTCACCCCTCCACTTT. As protein: CASSLRASYNSPLHF.

This clonotype was picked up many times. CDR3 nucleotides: TGTGCCAGCAGCGGCTTAGTCAGCGGGGAGCTGTTTTTT. Its translation: CASSGLVSGELFF. V gene TRBV7-9 combines with J gene TRBJ2-2; D unresolved. CDR3 size: 13 residues. V was cut by 5 bases and J by 7 bases, with 11 bases left in between. Germline V gene data show CDR1 as SEHNR and CDR2 as FQNEAQ (reference sequence). The whole variable domain, filled in from reference TRBV7-9 and TRBJ2-2, reads DTGVSQNPRHKITKRGQNVTFRCDPISEHNRLYWYRQTLGQGPEFLTYFQNEAQLEKSRLLSDRFSAERPKGSFSTLEIQRTEQGDSAMYLCASSGLVSGELFFGEGSRLTVL.

This clonotype has more than one count but fewer than ten. The chain is built from TRBV20-1 and TRBJ1-5, with unresolved D. CDR1 DFQATT and CDR2 SNEGSKA come from the germline V gene (reference sequence). V was shortened by 1 base and J by 4 bases, with 14 bases between the two germline ends. This CDR3 has 15 residues. The CDR3: CSARVGGTNNQPQHF. The CDR3 nucleotides read TGCAGTGCTAGAGTAGGCGGCACAAATAATCAGCCCCAGCATTTT.

The J gene is TRBJ1-1, the V gene TRBV20-1; possible D gene TRBD1, 6 bases. Germline CDR1 is DFQATT and CDR2 is SNEGSKA (reference sequence). V dropped 4 bases and J dropped 3 bases, with 18 bases sitting between them. The CDR3 has 15 amino acids. The CDR3 DNA is TGCAGTGCTATCCCCCCCACAGGGTTTGACACTGAAGCTTTCTTT. It translates to CSAIPPTGFDTEAFF.

This clonotype was recorded many times. The V gene is TRBV12-3 or TRBV12-4, the J gene TRBJ2-3, with TRBD2 identical over 9 bases. After removal of 5 bases from V and 2 bases from J, the junction contained 11 bases not matched to a gene. The CDR3 has 17 residues. CDR3 loop: CASSIRRLAEHTDTQYF. The CDR3 nucleotides read TGTGCCAGCAGTATCAGACGACTAGCGGAACACACAGATACGCAGTATTTT.

V usage is TRBV20-1 and J usage is TRBJ1-1; D is unresolved. This CDR3 contains 14 residues. The germline V gene has CDR1 DFQATT and CDR2 SNEGSKA (reference sequence). Trimming shortened V by 0 bases and J by 2 bases, and 10 bases separated the two germline ends. CDR3 sequence reads: CSARDMGRNTEAFF. The CDR3 nucleotides read TGCAGTGCTAGAGATATGGGGAGAAACACTGAAGCTTTCTTT.

This clonotype came up many times. This chain links TRBV28 with TRBJ2-2; the D gene is possibly TRBD1 (5 bases). This CDR3 has 14 residues. Per the germline V gene, CDR1 is MDHEN and CDR2 is SYDVKM. V was clipped by 3 bases and J by 4 bases, with 9 bases between them. The CDR3 reads CASSLPGLTGELFF. DNA of the CDR3: TGTGCCAGCAGTTTGCCAGGGCTCACCGGGGAGCTGTTTTTT.

This clonotype has at least ten counts. This chain links TRBV10-3 with TRBJ2-3; D uncertain. Germline V CDR1 and CDR2: ENHRY, SYGVKD. V was cut by 8 bases and J by 0 bases, with 6 bases left in between. This CDR3 is built from 12 residues. CDR3 region: CAIGSSTDTQYF. The CDR3 nucleotides are TGTGCCATCGGTTCGAGCACAGATACGCAGTATTTT.

This clonotype was seen ten or more times. V is TRBV6-5 and J is TRBJ1-1; no clear D gene. V lost 6 bases, J lost 5 bases, and 7 bases lay in between. CDR1 and CDR2 from the germline V gene are MNHEY and SVGAGI. The CDR3 consists of 11 residues. CDR3 DNA: TGTGCCAGCAGGACACCGACTGAAGCTTTCTTT. Translation gives CASRTPTEAFF.

The sample holds many counts of this clonotype. The chain uses TRBV5-1 and TRBJ2-2; no reliable D call. The germline CDR1 and CDR2 sequences are SGHRS and YFSETQ. Trimming pared 4 bases from V and 2 bases from J, leaving 3 bases between. The CDR3 extends over 12 amino acids. CDR3 in DNA: TGCGCCAGCAGCATCAACACCGGGGAGCTGTTTTTT. This encodes CASSINTGELFF.

This clonotype was seen at least ten times. The rearrangement joins TRBV27 to TRBJ1-2, with D possibly TRBD1 on 5 matching bases. The germline V gene encodes CDR1 MNHEY and CDR2 SMNVEV (reference sequence). Between the trimmed V and J ends, which lost 6 bases and 6 bases, there was a span of 14 bases. The CDR3 length is 13 residues. For the CDR3, the DNA is TGTGCCAGCAGCCACGCAGGGATTAATGGCTACACCTTC. Translated, it gives CASSHAGINGYTF.

The V gene is TRBV19, the J gene TRBJ1-4; 7 bases are shared with TRBD1. With V trimmed by 6 bases and J by 7 bases, 14 bases remained unmatched. Germline V gene sequence: CDR1 LNHDA, CDR2 SQIVND (reference sequence). CDR3 size: 16 residues. In DNA form, the CDR3 reads TGTGCCAGTAGGCGATCGACAGGGTTAAAAAGTGAAAAACTGTTTTTT. Its translation: CASRRSTGLKSEKLFF.

The chain has TRBV5-6 and TRBJ2-7; 11 bases align to TRBD2. J was trimmed by 3 bases and V by 1 base; bases with no gene match: 6. This CDR3 comprises 16 residues. Germline lookup yields CDR1 SGHDT and CDR2 YYEEEE. DNA of the CDR3: TGTGCCAGCAGCTTGTTCCAACTAGCGGGAGACTACGAGCAGTACGTC. This sequence encodes CASSLFQLAGDYEQYV.

This clonotype was seen more than once but under ten times. The rearrangement uses TRBV7-6 and TRBJ1-3; no clear D. Germline CDR1 is SGHVS and CDR2 is FNYEAQ. CDR3 size: 16 residues. Trimming shortened V by 4 bases and J by 6 bases, and 19 bases separated the two germline ends. The CDR3 coding sequence is TGTGCCAGCAGCTCAGCGATGGGAATCTCCCTAAACACCATATATTTT. It codes for CASSSAMGISLNTIYF.

This chain joins TRBV10-3 and TRBJ2-5, with a possible D match to TRBD2 (6 bases). Trimming pared 0 bases from V and 4 bases from J, leaving 15 bases between. This CDR3 has 16 residues. Germline values: CDR1 ENHRY, CDR2 SYGVKD. The CDR3 region is CAISESLRGTGETQYF. The CDR3 bases are TGTGCCATCAGTGAGTCGTTGCGGGGTACGGGAGAGACCCAGTACTTC.

This clonotype was counted only a few times. The J gene is TRBJ2-2, the V gene TRBV9; possible D gene TRBD2, 5 bases. Germline V gene data show CDR1 as SGDLS and CDR2 as YYNGEE. The CDR3 runs 13 residues. Between the trimmed V and J ends, which lost 4 bases and 8 bases, there was a span of 12 bases. This chain's CDR3 is CASSLGVAGELFF. CDR3 bases: TGTGCCAGCAGCCTCGGGGTGGCAGGGGAGCTGTTTTTT.

This clonotype was recorded many times. The chain uses TRBV5-1 and TRBJ2-7; D possibly corresponds to TRBD2 (6 bases). Germline V gene data show CDR1 as SGHRS and CDR2 as YFSETQ. There are 15 residues in the CDR3. V was shortened by 3 bases and J by 3 bases, with 16 bases between the two germline ends. CDR3 in DNA: TGCGCCAGCAGCTCGGGGGTGGGCCCCGTCTACGAGCAGTACTTC. Its translation: CASSSGVGPVYEQYF.

The CDR3 region has the DNA TGTGCCAGCAGCCGAGACTCTGGGGCCAACGTCCTGACTTTC. It encodes CASSRDSGANVLTF. This chain joins TRBV5-4 and TRBJ2-6; no clear D gene. Germline CDR1 is SGHNT and CDR2 is YYREEE (reference sequence). This CDR3 has 14 residues. Trimming took off 4 bases at V and 0 bases at J, with 5 bases between the two ends.

This clonotype was recorded at least ten times. This chain uses TRBV7-9 with TRBJ1-6; no clear D. Germline V gives CDR1 SEHNR, CDR2 FQNEAQ (reference sequence). This CDR3 region has 14 residues. V lost 0 bases and J lost 7, with 7 bases in between. The CDR3 DNA reads TGTGCCAGCAGCTTAGCGCGTAACAATTCACCCCTCCACTTT. Its protein product is CASSLARNNSPLHF.

This clonotype showed up many times. The chain is built from TRBV19 and TRBJ2-1; 13 bases fit TRBD2. CDR1 is LNHDA, CDR2 SQIVND, per germline (reference sequence). V dropped 5 bases and J dropped 4; count of bases not matched to a gene: 2. The CDR3 is made up of 15 amino acids. As DNA, the CDR3 is TGTGCCAGTAGTCAACTAGCGGGAGGGTACAATGAGCAGTTCTTC. Protein product: CASSQLAGGYNEQFF.

DNA for the CDR3: TGTGCCAGCAGTTATAGCGGGAGTTTCAACAATGAGCAGTTCTTC. Protein: CASSYSGSFNNEQFF. This chain joins TRBV7-8 and TRBJ2-1; TRBD2 agrees at 9 bases. The trim removed 6 bases at V and 5 bases at J, leaving 8 bases unmatched. In germline, CDR1 is SGHVS, CDR2 FQNEAQ. The CDR3 has 15 residues.

Only a few counts were recorded for this clonotype. The chain combines TRBV19 with TRBJ2-5, with 12 nucleotides matching TRBD2. Trimming removed 6 bases from V and 5 bases from J; junction bases left unmatched: 16. Germline loops: CDR1 LNHDA, CDR2 SQIVND (reference sequence). The CDR3 sequence is 18 residues long. CDR3 in DNA: TGTGCCAGTAGGGAGGGATGGCTAGCGGGAGGGCAAGGCGAGACCCAGTACTTC. It yields the protein CASREGWLAGGQGETQYF. Full variable domain (remainder filled in from reference TRBV19 and TRBJ2-5): DGGITQSPKYLFRKEGQNVTLSCEQNLNHDAMYWYRQDPGQGLRLIYYSQIVNDFQKGDIAEGYSVSREKKESFPLTVTSAQKNPTAFYLCASREGWLAGGQGETQYFGPGTRLLVL.

This chain joins TRBV5-1 and TRBJ1-2; 9 bases line up with TRBD1. There are 15 residues in the CDR3. V was clipped by 4 bases and J by 1 base; unmatched bases: 5. Germline CDR1 and CDR2: SGHRS and YFSETQ. For the CDR3, the DNA is TGCGCCAGCAGCGGAGGACAGGGGAGTAACTATGGCTACACCTTC. It yields the protein CASSGGQGSNYGYTF.

This clonotype has more than one count but fewer than ten. V is TRBV10-3 and J is TRBJ1-4, with 7 nucleotides matching TRBD1. The junction had 3 bases not matched to a gene; V was cut back by 3 bases and J by 5 bases. The germline V gene has CDR1 ENHRY and CDR2 SYGVKD. The CDR3 has 14 amino acids. CDR3 nucleotide sequence: TGTGCCATCAGTGACGGGACAGCAAATGAAAAACTGTTTTTT. This sequence encodes CAISDGTANEKLFF.

This clonotype was observed at least ten times. J is TRBJ2-3 and V is TRBV5-5, with TRBD2 identical over 9 bases. Germline V gene sequence: CDR1 SGHKS, CDR2 YYEKEE (reference sequence). This CDR3 has 15 amino acids. The J segment lost 5 bases and the V segment lost 5 bases, leaving 9 bases of the junction unmatched. CDR3 sequence: CASSPMAGGQDTQYF. The CDR3 nucleotides read TGTGCCAGCAGTCCGATGGCGGGAGGGCAAGATACGCAGTATTTT.

This clonotype has a count of ten or more. The chain uses TRBV4-1 and TRBJ2-3, with D possibly being TRBD1 (5 bases). The CDR3 loop spans 15 amino acids. Germline CDR1 reads MGHRA; CDR2 reads YSYEKL. Trimming removed 5 bases from V and 1 base from J, with 13 bases in between. Written as DNA, the CDR3 is TGCGCCAGCAGCTTTCAGGGCCGGGGCACAGATACGCAGTATTTT. This encodes CASSFQGRGTDTQYF.

Comments on this clonotype: A much larger clone differs from this one at a single base, so this may be a read error. This rearrangement joins TRBV29-1 to TRBJ1-2, with D perhaps TRBD1 (6 bases). Germline CDR1 and CDR2: SQVTM and ANQGSEA. This CDR3 has 14 residues. For the CDR3, the DNA is TGCAGCGTTGAGCGGACTACAGGGTCTGATGGCCACACCTTC. It is translated as CSVERTTGSDGHTF.

The chain links TRBV12-3 or TRBV12-4 to TRBJ1-1; no firm D call. This CDR3 spans 13 amino acids. V was clipped by 6 bases and J by 2 bases, with 10 bases between them. CDR3 residues: CASSKITNTEAFF. In nucleotides, the CDR3 is TGTGCCAGCAGCAAGATTACTAACACTGAAGCTTTCTTT.

This sequence joins TRBV14 and TRBJ2-6, with D unclear. Per germline, CDR1 SGHDN and CDR2 FVKESK. The CDR3 has 16 residues. The V gene lost 1 base and the J gene lost 2 bases, with 9 bases spanning the gap. The CDR3 loop reads CASSQGGRTGANVLTF. CDR3 in DNA: TGTGCCAGCAGCCAAGGTGGAAGGACTGGGGCCAACGTCCTGACTTTC.

The chain carries TRBV5-1 and TRBJ2-3, with unresolved D. CDR3 length equals 14 residues. V shed 3 bases and J shed 2 bases, with 10 bases lying between them. Looked up from germline, CDR1 is SGHRS and CDR2 is YFSETQ. The CDR3 is CASSSRTATDTQYF. The CDR3 DNA reads as TGCGCCAGCAGCTCAAGGACCGCCACAGATACGCAGTATTTT. The full variable domain, rest sourced from reference TRBV5-1 and TRBJ2-3, is KAGVTQTPRYLIKTRGQQVTLSCSPISGHRSVSWYQQTPGQGLQFLFEYFSETQRNKGNFPGRFSGRQFSNSRSEMNVSTLELGDSALYLCASSSRTATDTQYFGPGTRLTVL.